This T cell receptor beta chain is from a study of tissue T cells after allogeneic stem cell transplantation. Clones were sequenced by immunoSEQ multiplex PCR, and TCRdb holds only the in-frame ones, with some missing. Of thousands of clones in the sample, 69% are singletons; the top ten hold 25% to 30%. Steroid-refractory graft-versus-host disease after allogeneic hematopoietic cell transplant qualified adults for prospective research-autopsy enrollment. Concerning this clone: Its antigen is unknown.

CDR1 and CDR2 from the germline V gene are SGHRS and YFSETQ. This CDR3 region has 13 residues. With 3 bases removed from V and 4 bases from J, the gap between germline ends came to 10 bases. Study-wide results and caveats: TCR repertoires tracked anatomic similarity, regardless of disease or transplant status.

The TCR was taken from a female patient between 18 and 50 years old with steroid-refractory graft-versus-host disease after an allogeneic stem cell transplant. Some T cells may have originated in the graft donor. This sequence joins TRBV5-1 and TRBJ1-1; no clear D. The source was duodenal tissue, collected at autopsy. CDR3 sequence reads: CASSSSLSTEAFF. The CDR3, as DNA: TGCGCCAGCAGCTCGTCCCTCTCCACTGAAGCTTTCTTT.